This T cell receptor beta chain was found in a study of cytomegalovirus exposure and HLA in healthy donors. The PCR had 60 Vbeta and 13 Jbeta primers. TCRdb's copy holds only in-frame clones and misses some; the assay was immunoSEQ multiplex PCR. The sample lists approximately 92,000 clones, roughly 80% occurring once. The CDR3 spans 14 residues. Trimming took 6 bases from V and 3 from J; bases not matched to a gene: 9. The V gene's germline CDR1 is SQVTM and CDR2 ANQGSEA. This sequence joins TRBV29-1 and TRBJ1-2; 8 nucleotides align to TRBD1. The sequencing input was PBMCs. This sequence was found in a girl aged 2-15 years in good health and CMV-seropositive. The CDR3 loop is CSVNTGGGDYGYTF. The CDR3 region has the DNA TGCAGCGTGAATACAGGGGGAGGAGACTATGGCTACACCTTC.